The rows below give T cell receptor beta chains drawn from one sample of a study of cytomegalovirus exposure and HLA in healthy donors. Data came from immunoSEQ multiplex PCR; TCRdb stores just in-frame clones and leaves some out. The table records approximately 110,000 clones, roughly 68% of them present only once. Sequencing input: PBMCs. These receptors came from a man between 25 and 39 years old in good health and CMV-seropositive. Both conserved end residues are part of each CDR3. D genes are given only for firm matches. Some rows mark clone size as missing; the rest say once, few, many or name a class of expanded clone.

D gene	J gene	clone size	V gene	CDR3 DNA	CDR3 protein
TRBD1	TRBJ1-2	NA	TRBV7-8	TGTGCCAGCAGCTTAGAATCAGGGGGCGGGTCGCATGGCTACACCTTC	CASSLESGGGSHGYTF
NA	TRBJ1-2	NA	TRBV30	TGTGCCTGGAGTACCCTCAAGAGGGAAGGTTATGGCTACACCTTC	CAWSTLKREGYGYTF
NA	TRBJ2-1	NA	TRBV28	TGTGCCAGCAGCCCCGGGGGTGGTTTCAACAATGAGCAGTTCTTC	CASSPGGGFNNEQFF
TRBD2	TRBJ2-3	few	TRBV27	TGTGCCAGCAGTTTATCGTTAGCGGGAGGTACCGCAGATACGCAGTATTTT	CASSLSLAGGTADTQYF
TRBD2	TRBJ2-1	NA	TRBV2	TGTGCCAGCAAGACTAGCGGGACAGGTAGTGAGCAGTTCTTC	CASKTSGTGSEQFF
TRBD1	TRBJ1-1	NA	TRBV7-9	TGTGCCAGCAGCTTAGAGGGGGCAGATGATGAAGCTTTCTTT	CASSLEGADDEAFF
TRBD2	TRBJ2-3	NA	TRBV7-6	TGTGCCAGCACCCCCGAACGGGAGGTCGGAACAGATACGCAGTATTTT	CASTPEREVGTDTQYF
NA	TRBJ2-3	few	TRBV7-7	TGTGCTAGCAGCTCAGGGGGCACAGATACGCAGTATTTT	CASSSGGTDTQYF
NA	TRBJ1-1	NA	TRBV5-6	TGTGCCAGCAGCTTCGGACACTATAACACTGAAGCTTTCTTT	CASSFGHYNTEAFF
NA	TRBJ1-1	NA	TRBV28	TGTGCCAGCAGTTTATCCCTGGGCAGGAACACTGAAGCTTTCTTT	CASSLSLGRNTEAFF
NA	TRBJ1-2	NA	TRBV5-5	TGTGCCAGCAGATCGGATGGGGGGGTCTATGGCTACACCTTC	CASRSDGGVYGYTF
NA	TRBJ2-5	NA	TRBV18	TGTGCCAGCTCACCATTTCGACAGTCGGAGACCCAGTACTTC	CASSPFRQSETQYF
NA	TRBJ2-7	NA	TRBV2	TGTGCCAGCGAGGGCGACTTCCAGGGGTACGAGCAGTACTTC	CASEGDFQGYEQYF
NA	TRBJ2-3	NA	TRBV5-6	TGTGCCAGCAGCAGCACTAGCACAGATACGCAGTATTTT	CASSSTSTDTQYF
NA	TRBJ1-6	NA	TRBV9	TGTGCCAGCACCTCAGGGAATTCACCCCTCCACTTT	CASTSGNSPLHF
TRBD1	TRBJ2-3	NA	TRBV29-1	TGCAGCGGTGGAAGGGGGCAGTTTTCACCCACAGATACGCAGTATTTT	CSGGRGQFSPTDTQYF
NA	TRBJ1-5	NA	TRBV2	TGTGCCAGCAGTGGGAGCAGGGGATCAGGGCCCCAGCATTTT	CASSGSRGSGPQHF
NA	TRBJ1-4	few	TRBV9	TGTGCCAGCAGCGTAGCCCCCCAGTGGCCAAGAAAACTGTTTTTT	CASSVAPQWPRKLFF
TRBD2	TRBJ2-2	NA	TRBV19	TGTGCCAGTAGTATCCTTGGACTAGCGGGGGGGGGCACCGGGGAGCTGTTTTTT	CASSILGLAGGGTGELFF
NA	TRBJ2-1	NA	TRBV6-4	TGTGCCACCAGTCGCTCCGGGACAGAGCAGTTCTTC	CATSRSGTEQFF
NA	TRBJ1-1	NA	TRBV7-2	TGTGCCAGCAGCTTAAAGGGGATTTTGACCACTGAAGCTTTCTTT	CASSLKGILTTEAFF
TRBD1	TRBJ1-5	NA	TRBV6-5	TGTGCCAGCAGTCGGACAGGGGTTAGCAATCAGCCCCAGCATTTT	CASSRTGVSNQPQHF
NA	TRBJ2-6	NA	TRBV28	TGTGCCAGCAGAACTTCGGGGGCTGGGGCCAACGTCCTGACTTTC	CASRTSGAGANVLTF
TRBD1	TRBJ1-1	NA	TRBV2	TGTGCCGGAAGACAGGGTTACAACACTGAAGCTTTCTTT	CAGRQGYNTEAFF
NA	TRBJ1-1	few	TRBV15	TGTGCCACCAGCAGAGATAGGCGGGACTTGGCTTTCTTT	CATSRDRRDLAFF
NA	TRBJ1-2	NA	TRBV4-3	TGCGCCAGCAGCCAAGATGAGGGAAGGAATTATGGCTACACCTTC	CASSQDEGRNYGYTF
NA	TRBJ1-5	NA	TRBV27	TGTGCCAGCAGTGGAGGGCTGGGGTCGAATCAGCCCCAGCATTTT	CASSGGLGSNQPQHF
NA	TRBJ1-5	NA	TRBV19	TGTGCCAGTAGTATAATACAGAGTAGCAATCAGCCCCAGCATTTT	CASSIIQSSNQPQHF
TRBD2	TRBJ2-3	NA	TRBV7-9	TGTGCCAGCAGCCCCGGACTAGCAGATACGCAGTATTTT	CASSPGLADTQYF
NA	TRBJ2-2	NA	TRBV29-1	TGCAGCGTTGATGGACCCAGGGGGGTCACCGGGGAGCTGTTTTTT	CSVDGPRGVTGELFF
TRBD1	TRBJ1-1	few	TRBV6-5	TGTGCCAGCAGCCACCGGGACAGGGACACTGAAGCTTTCTTT	CASSHRDRDTEAFF
NA	TRBJ2-3	NA	TRBV5-1	TGCGCCAGCAGCCCTTACACAGATACGCAGTATTTT	CASSPYTDTQYF
NA	TRBJ2-7	few	TRBV6-6	TGTGCCAGCAGTTACTCGATTGAACAGTCCTACGAGCAGTACTTC	CASSYSIEQSYEQYF
TRBD1	TRBJ1-3	NA	TRBV7-2	TGTGCCAGCAGCCCGGACAGGTACAGCTCTGGAAACACCATATATTTT	CASSPDRYSSGNTIYF
NA	TRBJ1-2	few	TRBV6-6	TGTGCCAGCAGACCTTCTTACGGGTATGGCTACACCTTC	CASRPSYGYGYTF
NA	TRBJ1-6	few	TRBV27	TGTGCCAGTTCCGGCCCGGCTCAGGCGCCCCTCCACTTT	CASSGPAQAPLHF
TRBD2	TRBJ2-7	NA	TRBV10-3	TGTGCCATCAGTGATCTAGCGGGGGTCTCCGAGCAGTACTTC	CAISDLAGVSEQYF
TRBD2	TRBJ2-1	few	TRBV28	TGTGCCAGCAGTTCCCCGGGACTAGCGAGATACAATGAGCAGTTCTTC	CASSSPGLARYNEQFF
TRBD1	TRBJ1-5	NA	TRBV5-1	TGCGCCAGCAGCTTGGAAGGGGGCTTCGGCAATCAGCCCCAGCATTTT	CASSLEGGFGNQPQHF
NA	TRBJ2-1	NA	TRBV7-9	TGTGCCAGCAGCTACAACCGAGACAGATCTAATGAGCAGTTCTTC	CASSYNRDRSNEQFF
TRBD2	TRBJ2-1	few	TRBV5-1	TGCGCCAGCAGCTCGTGGACTAGCGGGAGACCGGATGAGCAGTTCTTC	CASSSWTSGRPDEQFF
TRBD1	TRBJ2-2	NA	TRBV6-1	TGTGCCAGCAGTCGGACAGGACCTCTACACGGGGAGCTGTTTTTT	CASSRTGPLHGELFF
TRBD1	TRBJ1-1	NA	TRBV29-1	TGCAGCGGACAGGGCATGAACACTGAAGCTTTCTTT	CSGQGMNTEAFF
TRBD1	TRBJ1-2	NA	TRBV27	TGTGCCAGCAGTCGGCTTCAAGGACAGGGGGACTATGGCTACACCTTC	CASSRLQGQGDYGYTF
NA	TRBJ1-2	NA	TRBV30	TGTGCCTGGAGACCGGCAGGGCACTATGGCTACACCTTC	CAWRPAGHYGYTF
TRBD2	TRBJ2-7	NA	TRBV9	TGTGCCAGCAGCGCACCGGGACTAGCGGGGGGTCCAGATTTCTACGAGCAGTACTTC	CASSAPGLAGGPDFYEQYF
NA	TRBJ1-1	few	TRBV28	TGTGCCAGCAGTTTGGGCTACAGGTTGGGGGGGTACTCGGCGAACATGAACACTGAAGCTTTCTTT	CASSLGYRLGGYSANMNTEAFF
NA	TRBJ2-1	NA	TRBV11-2	TGTGCCAGCAGCTTAGCTAGCCGGAATTACAATGAGCAGTTCTTC	CASSLASRNYNEQFF